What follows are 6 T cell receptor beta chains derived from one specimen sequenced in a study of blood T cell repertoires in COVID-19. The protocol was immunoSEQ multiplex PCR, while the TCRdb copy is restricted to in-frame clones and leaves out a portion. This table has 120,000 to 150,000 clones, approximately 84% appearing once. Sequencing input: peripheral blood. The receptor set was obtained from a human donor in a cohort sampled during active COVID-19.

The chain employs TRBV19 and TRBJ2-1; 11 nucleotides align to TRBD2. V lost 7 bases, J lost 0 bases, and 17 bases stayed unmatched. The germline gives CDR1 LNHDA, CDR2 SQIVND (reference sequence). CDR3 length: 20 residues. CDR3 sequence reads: CASTSKGLAVIMSSYNEQFF. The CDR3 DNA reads TGTGCCAGTACCTCCAAGGGACTAGCGGTGATTATGAGCTCCTACAATGAGCAGTTCTTC.

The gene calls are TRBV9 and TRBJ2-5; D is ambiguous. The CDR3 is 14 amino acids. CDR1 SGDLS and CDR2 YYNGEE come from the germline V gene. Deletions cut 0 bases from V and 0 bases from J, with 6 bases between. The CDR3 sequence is CASSVGSYQETQYF. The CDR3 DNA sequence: TGTGCCAGCAGCGTAGGCAGTTACCAAGAGACCCAGTACTTC.

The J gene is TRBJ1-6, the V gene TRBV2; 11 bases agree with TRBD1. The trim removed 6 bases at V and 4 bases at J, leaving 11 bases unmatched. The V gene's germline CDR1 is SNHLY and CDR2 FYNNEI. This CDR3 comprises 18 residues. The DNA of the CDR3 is TGTGCCAGCAGCGTCCCGGGACAGGGGGTCTTTTATAATTCACCCCTCCACTTT. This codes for CASSVPGQGVFYNSPLHF.

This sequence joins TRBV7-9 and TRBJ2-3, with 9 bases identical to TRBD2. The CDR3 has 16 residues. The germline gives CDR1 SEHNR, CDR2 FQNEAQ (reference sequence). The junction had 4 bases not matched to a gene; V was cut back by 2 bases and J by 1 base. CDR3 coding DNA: TGTGCCAGCAGCTTACGGAGCGGGGGGCGCACAGATACGCAGTATTTT. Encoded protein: CASSLRSGGRTDTQYF.

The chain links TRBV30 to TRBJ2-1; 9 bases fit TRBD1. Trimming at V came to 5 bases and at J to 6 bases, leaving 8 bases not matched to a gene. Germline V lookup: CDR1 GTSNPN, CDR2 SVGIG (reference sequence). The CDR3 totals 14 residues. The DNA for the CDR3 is TGTGCCTGGGATACAGGGGGCAGGGGCAATGAGCAGTTCTTC. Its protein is CAWDTGGRGNEQFF.

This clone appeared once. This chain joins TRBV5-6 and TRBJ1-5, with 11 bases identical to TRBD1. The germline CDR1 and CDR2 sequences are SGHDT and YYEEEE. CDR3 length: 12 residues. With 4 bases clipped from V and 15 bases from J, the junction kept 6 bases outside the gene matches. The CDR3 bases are TGTGCCAGCAGCACAGGGACAGGGGGTTTGCATTTT. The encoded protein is CASSTGTGGLHF. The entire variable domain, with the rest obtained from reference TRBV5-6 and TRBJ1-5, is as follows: DAGVTQSPTHLIKTRGQQVTLRCSPKSGHDTVSWYQQALGQGPQFIFQYYEEEERQRGNFPDRFSGHQFPNYSSELNVNALLLGDSALYLCASSTGTGGLHFGDGTRLSIL.